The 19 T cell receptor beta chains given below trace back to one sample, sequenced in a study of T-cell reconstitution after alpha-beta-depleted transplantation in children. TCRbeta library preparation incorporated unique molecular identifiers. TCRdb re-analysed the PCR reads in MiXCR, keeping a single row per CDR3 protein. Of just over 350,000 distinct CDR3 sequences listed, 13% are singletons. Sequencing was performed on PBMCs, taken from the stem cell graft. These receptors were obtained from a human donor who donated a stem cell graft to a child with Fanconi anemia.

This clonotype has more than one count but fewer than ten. The CDR3 loop reads CASSQDGGLFYNEQFF. The CDR3, as DNA: TGTGCCAGCAGCCAAGACGGCGGACTCTTTTACAATGAGCAGTTCTTC. The chain recombines TRBV14 with TRBJ2-1, with D perhaps matching TRBD2 (5 bases). V lost 0 bases and J 4 bases, leaving 13 bases between the germline ends. The CDR3 spans 16 residues. CDR1 is SGHDN and CDR2 is FVKESK in the germline V gene. Looking up the rest from reference TRBV14 and TRBJ2-1 gives the full variable domain: EAGVTQFPSHSVIEKGQTVTLRCDPISGHDNLYWYRRVMGKEIKFLLHFVKESKQDESGMPNNRFLAERTGGTYSTLKVQPAELEDSGVYFCASSQDGGLFYNEQFFGPGTRLTVL.

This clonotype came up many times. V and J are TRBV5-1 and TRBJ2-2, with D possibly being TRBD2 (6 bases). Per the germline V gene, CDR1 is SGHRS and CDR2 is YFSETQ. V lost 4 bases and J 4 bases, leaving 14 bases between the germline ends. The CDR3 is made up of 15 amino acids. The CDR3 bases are TGCGCCAGCAGCCAAGGGACCGGGGGCACCGGGGAGCTGTTTTTT. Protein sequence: CASSQGTGGTGELFF.

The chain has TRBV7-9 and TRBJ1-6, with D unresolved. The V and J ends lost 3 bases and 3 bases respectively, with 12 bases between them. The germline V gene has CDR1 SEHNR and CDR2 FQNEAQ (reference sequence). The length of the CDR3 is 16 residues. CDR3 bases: TGTGCCAGCAGCTTGAGGCAGCCTAACTATAATTCACCCCTCCACTTT. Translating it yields CASSLRQPNYNSPLHF.

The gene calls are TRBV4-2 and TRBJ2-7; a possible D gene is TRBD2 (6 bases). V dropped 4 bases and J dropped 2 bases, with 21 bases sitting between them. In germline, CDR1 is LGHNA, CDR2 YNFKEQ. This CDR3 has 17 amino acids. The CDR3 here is CASSRELMGSGAYEQYF. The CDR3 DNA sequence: TGTGCCAGCAGCCGAGAATTGATGGGGTCGGGGGCCTACGAGCAGTACTTC.

CDR3 DNA sequence: TGCGCCAGCAGCCAAGAAGTACTAGCGGGGGGGCCAGATACGCAGTATTTT. Amino acids: CASSQEVLAGGPDTQYF. The rearrangement uses TRBV4-3 and TRBJ2-3, with 13 bases identical to TRBD2. Trimming removed 0 bases from V and 4 bases from J; junction bases left unmatched: 4. Germline assignment: CDR1 LGHNA and CDR2 YSLEER. The CDR3 has 17 residues.

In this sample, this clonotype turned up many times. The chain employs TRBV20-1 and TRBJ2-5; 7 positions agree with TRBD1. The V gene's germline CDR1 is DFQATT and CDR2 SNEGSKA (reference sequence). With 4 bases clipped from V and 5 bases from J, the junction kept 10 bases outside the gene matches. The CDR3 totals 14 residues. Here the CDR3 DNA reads TGCAGTGCTAAAGACAGGGCGGAGTCGGAGACCCAGTACTTC. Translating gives CSAKDRAESETQYF.

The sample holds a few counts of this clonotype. DNA of the CDR3: TGCAGCGCCGAGGGGGCCAATGAAAAACTGTTTTTT. Protein product: CSAEGANEKLFF. This chain uses TRBV29-1 with TRBJ1-4, with TRBD1 matching 7 bases. After removal of 7 bases from V and 5 bases from J, the junction contained 4 bases not matched to a gene. This CDR3 has 12 amino acids. The germline V gene has CDR1 SQVTM and CDR2 ANQGSEA.

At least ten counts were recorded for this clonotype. The CDR3 sequence: CASSSWTGLNEQFF. The CDR3, as DNA: TGTGCCAGCAGTTCTTGGACAGGACTTAATGAGCAGTTCTTC. The J gene is TRBJ2-1, the V gene TRBV12-3 or TRBV12-4; the match to TRBD1 covers 7 bases. The CDR3 is 14 residues long. V trimming: 4 bases; J trimming: 7 bases; junction bases outside the gene matches: 7.

CDR3 coding DNA: TGCAGTGCCGGGGGAGGGGGGGCCTATAATTCACCCCTCCACTTT. Translating it yields CSAGGGGAYNSPLHF. V and J are TRBV20-1 and TRBJ1-6; weak D call: TRBD1 (6 bases). Germline V lookup: CDR1 DFQATT, CDR2 SNEGSKA (reference sequence). The length of the CDR3 is 15 residues. Deletions cut 6 bases from V and 2 bases from J, with 14 bases between.

CDR3 in DNA: TGTGCCAGCAGTTACTCGGGACAGTGGGGCACAGATACGCAGTATTTT. It translates to CASSYSGQWGTDTQYF. The chain couples TRBV6-5 to TRBJ2-3; 7 nucleotides agree with TRBD1. The CDR3 runs to 16 residues. J was trimmed by 1 base and V by 0 bases; bases with no gene match: 4. CDR1 MNHEY and CDR2 SVGAGI come from the germline V gene.

The CDR3 DNA reads as TGTGCCAGCGGGCCCACAGGGGGACTGAACGAGCAGTACTTC. This codes for CASGPTGGLNEQYF. The chain combines TRBV5-6 with TRBJ2-7; TRBD1 matches 8 bases. Trimming cost V 7 bases and J 5 bases; bases outside gene matches: 11. The CDR3 spans 14 residues. Germline V CDR1 and CDR2: SGHDT, YYEEEE. The full variable domain, in which reference TRBV5-6 and TRBJ2-7 provide the parts outside the CDR3, is DAGVTQSPTHLIKTRGQQVTLRCSPKSGHDTVSWYQQALGQGPQFIFQYYEEEERQRGNFPDRFSGHQFPNYSSELNVNALLLGDSALYLCASGPTGGLNEQYFGPGTRLTVT.

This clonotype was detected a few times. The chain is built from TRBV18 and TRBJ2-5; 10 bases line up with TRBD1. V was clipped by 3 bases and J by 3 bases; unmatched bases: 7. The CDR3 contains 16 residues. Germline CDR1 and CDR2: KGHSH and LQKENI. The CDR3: CASSPPGQGFKETQYF. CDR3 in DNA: TGTGCCAGCTCACCTCCGGGACAGGGGTTTAAAGAGACCCAGTACTTC.

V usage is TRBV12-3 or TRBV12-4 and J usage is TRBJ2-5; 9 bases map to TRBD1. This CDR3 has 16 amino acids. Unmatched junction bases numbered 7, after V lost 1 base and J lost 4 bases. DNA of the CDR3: TGTGCCAGCAGTTTAGACAAAGAGGGACAGGGAGAGACCCAGTACTTC. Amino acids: CASSLDKEGQGETQYF.

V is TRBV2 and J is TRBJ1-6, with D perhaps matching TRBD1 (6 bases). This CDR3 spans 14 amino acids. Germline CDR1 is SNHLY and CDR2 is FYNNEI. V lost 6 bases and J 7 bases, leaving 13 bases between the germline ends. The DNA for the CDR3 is TGTGCCAGCAGGTTCGGACAGCGCAATTCACCCCTCCACTTT. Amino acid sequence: CASRFGQRNSPLHF.

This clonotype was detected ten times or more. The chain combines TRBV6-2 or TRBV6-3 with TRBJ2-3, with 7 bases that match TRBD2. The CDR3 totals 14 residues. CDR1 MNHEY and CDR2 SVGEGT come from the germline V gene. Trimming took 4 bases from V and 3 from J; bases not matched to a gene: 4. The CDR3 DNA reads TGTGCCAGCAGTTCCGGGGGAGGGACAGATACGCAGTATTTT. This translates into CASSSGGGTDTQYF.

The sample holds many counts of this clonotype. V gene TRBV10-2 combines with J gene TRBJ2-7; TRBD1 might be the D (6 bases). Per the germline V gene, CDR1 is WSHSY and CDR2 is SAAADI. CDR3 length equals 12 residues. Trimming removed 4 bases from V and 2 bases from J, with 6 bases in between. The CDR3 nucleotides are TGCGCCAGCAGTGGGACAGCCTACGAGCAGTACGTC. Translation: CASSGTAYEQYV.

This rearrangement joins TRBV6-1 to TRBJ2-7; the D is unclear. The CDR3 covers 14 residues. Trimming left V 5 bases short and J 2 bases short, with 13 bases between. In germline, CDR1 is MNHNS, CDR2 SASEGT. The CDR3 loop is CASSMGSAAYEQYF. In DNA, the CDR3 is TGTGCCAGCAGTATGGGCTCCGCCGCCTACGAGCAGTACTTC.

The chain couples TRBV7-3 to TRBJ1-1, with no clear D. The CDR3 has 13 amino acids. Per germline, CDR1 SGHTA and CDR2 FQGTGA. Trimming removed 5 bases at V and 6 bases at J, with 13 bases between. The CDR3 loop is CASSPDLNSEAFF. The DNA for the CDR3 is TGTGCCAGCAGCCCCGATCTAAACTCTGAAGCTTTCTTT.

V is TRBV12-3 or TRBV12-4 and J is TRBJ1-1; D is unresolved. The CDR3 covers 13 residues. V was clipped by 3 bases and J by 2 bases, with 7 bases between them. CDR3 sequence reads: CASSFTDNTEAFF. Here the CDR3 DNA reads TGTGCCAGCAGTTTCACAGATAACACTGAAGCTTTCTTT.